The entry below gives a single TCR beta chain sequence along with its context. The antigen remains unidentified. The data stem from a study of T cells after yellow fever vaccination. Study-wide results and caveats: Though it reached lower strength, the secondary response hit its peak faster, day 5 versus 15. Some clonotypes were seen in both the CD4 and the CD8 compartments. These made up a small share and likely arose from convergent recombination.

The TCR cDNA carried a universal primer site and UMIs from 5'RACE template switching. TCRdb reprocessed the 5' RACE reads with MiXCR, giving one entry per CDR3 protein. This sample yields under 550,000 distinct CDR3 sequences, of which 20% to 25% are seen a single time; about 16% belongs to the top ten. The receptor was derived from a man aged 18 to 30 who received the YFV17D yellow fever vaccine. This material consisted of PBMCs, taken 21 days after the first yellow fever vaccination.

The CDR3 DNA follows: TGTGCCAGCAATACCCTCGAGTCCCGGGACAGGGAGGTGGCCGGGGAGCTGTTTTTT. It yields the protein CASNTLESRDREVAGELFF. The gene calls are TRBV28 and TRBJ2-2; the match to TRBD1 covers 9 bases. V was clipped by 7 bases and J by 6 bases; unmatched bases: 21. The CDR3 contains 19 residues. Germline CDR1 MDHEN, CDR2 SYDVKM.